This T cell receptor beta chain was documented in a study of identical twins. TCRdb ran MiXCR on the 5' RACE reads and lists one entry per CDR3 protein. Here the sample spans some 1,700,000 distinct CDR3 sequences, under 35% being singletons. Note on this clonotype: Its antigen is currently unknown.

General study points: Out-of-frame beta sequences exhibited a weaker degree of excess twin sharing. Zero-insertion analyses could be partly confounded by invariant MAIT and iNKT cells. For cord blood, abundant beta clonotypes had fewer insertions, unlike memory repertoires, which showed none. Out-of-frame alpha sequences shared between twins exhibited an excess of low generation probability.

Germline V gives CDR1 KGHDR, CDR2 SFDVKD. The CDR3 totals 14 residues. V lost 4 bases and J 0 bases, leaving 5 bases between the germline ends. Sequencing was done on a sample of cord blood. The rearrangement joins TRBV24-1 to TRBJ2-2; D assignment may be TRBD1 or TRBD2 (5 bases each). The clonotype originates from a newborn girl in good health. The CDR3, as DNA: TGTGCCACCAGTGAGGGGGCGAACACCGGGGAGCTGTTTTTT. Its protein is CATSEGANTGELFF.